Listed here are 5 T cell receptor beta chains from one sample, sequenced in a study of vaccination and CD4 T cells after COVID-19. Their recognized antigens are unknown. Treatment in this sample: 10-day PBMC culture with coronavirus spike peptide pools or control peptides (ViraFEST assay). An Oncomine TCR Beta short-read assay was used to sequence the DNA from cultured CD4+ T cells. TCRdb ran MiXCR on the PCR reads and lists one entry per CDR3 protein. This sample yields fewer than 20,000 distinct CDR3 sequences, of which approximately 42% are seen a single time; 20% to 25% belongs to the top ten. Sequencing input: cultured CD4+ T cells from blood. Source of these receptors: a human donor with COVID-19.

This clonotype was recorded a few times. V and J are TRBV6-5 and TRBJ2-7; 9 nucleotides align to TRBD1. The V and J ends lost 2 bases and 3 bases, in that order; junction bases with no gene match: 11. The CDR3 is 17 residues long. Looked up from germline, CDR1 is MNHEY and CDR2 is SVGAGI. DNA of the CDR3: TGTGCCAGCAGTTACGCACAGGACAGGGGCGAATACTACGAGCAGTACTTC. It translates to CASSYAQDRGEYYEQYF.

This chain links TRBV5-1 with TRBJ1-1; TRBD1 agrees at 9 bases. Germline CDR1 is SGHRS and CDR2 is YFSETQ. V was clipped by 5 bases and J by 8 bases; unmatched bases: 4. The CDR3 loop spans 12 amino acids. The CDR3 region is CASRDGTGEAFF. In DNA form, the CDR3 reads TGCGCCAGCAGAGACGGGACAGGGGAAGCTTTCTTT. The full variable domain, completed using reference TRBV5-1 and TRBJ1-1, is KAGVTQTPRYLIKTRGQQVTLSCSPISGHRSVSWYQQTPGQGLQFLFEYFSETQRNKGNFPGRFSGRQFSNSRSEMNVSTLELGDSALYLCASRDGTGEAFFGQGTRLTVV.

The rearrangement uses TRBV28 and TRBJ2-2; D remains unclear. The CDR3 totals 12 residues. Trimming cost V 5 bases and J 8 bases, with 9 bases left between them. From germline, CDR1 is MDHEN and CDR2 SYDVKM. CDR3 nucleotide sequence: TGTGCCAGCAGTCGACTCGCGGGGGAGCTGTTTTTT. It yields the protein CASSRLAGELFF.

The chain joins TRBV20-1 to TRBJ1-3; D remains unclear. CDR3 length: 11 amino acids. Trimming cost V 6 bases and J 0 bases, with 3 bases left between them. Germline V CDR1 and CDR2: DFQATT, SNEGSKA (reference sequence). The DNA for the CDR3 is TGCAGTGCGAACTCTGGAAACACCATATATTTT. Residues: CSANSGNTIYF.

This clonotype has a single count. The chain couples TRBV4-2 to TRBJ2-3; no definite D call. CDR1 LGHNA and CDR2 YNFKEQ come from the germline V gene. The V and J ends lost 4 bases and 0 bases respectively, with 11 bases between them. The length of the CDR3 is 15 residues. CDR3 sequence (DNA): TGTGCCAGCAGCCTCACAGAGATTAGCACAGATACGCAGTATTTT. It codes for CASSLTEISTDTQYF.